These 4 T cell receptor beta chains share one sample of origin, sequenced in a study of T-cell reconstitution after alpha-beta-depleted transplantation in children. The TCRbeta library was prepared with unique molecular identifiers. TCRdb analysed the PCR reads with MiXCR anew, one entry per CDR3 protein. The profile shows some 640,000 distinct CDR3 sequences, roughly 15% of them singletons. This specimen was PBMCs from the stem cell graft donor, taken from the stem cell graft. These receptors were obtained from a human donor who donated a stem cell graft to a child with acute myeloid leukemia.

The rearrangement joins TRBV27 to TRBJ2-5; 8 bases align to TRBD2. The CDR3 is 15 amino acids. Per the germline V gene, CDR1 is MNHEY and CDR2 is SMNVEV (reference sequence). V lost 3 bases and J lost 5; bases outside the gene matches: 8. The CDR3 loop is CASSFGSPGGETQYF. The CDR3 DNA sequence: TGTGCCAGCAGTTTTGGGAGCCCGGGGGGGGAGACCCAGTACTTC.

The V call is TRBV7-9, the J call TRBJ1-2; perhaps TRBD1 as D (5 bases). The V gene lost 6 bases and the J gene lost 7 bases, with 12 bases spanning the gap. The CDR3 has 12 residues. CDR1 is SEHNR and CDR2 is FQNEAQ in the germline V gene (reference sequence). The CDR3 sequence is CASRAGFAGYTF. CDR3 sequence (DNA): TGTGCCAGCAGGGCAGGGTTCGCTGGCTACACCTTC. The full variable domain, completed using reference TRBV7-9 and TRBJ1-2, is DTGVSQNPRHKITKRGQNVTFRCDPISEHNRLYWYRQTLGQGPEFLTYFQNEAQLEKSRLLSDRFSAERPKGSFSTLEIQRTEQGDSAMYLCASRAGFAGYTFGSGTRLTVV.

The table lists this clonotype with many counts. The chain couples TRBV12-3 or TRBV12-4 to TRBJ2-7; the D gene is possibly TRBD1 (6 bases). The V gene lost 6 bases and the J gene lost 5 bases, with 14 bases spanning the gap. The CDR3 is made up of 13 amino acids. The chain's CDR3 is CASSPQGGNEQYF. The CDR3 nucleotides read TGTGCCAGCAGCCCACAGGGTGGTAACGAGCAGTACTTC.

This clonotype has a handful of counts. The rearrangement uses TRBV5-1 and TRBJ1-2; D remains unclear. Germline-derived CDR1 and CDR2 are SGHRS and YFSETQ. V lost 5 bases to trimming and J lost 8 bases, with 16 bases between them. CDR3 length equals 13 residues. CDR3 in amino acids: CASSPPRADGYTF. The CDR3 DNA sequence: TGCGCCAGCAGTCCGCCGAGGGCAGACGGCTACACCTTC.